The entry that follows covers one TCR beta chain sequence. Its antigen is currently unknown. The CDR3 contains 13 residues. Germline V CDR1 and CDR2: LNHNV, YYDKDF (reference sequence). V gave up 9 bases and J gave up 0 bases, with 6 bases separating them. These data are taken from a study of CD8 T cells in ankylosing spondylitis. 5'-RACE, quantitative and with molecular barcodes, yielded the TCR beta libraries. TCRdb re-analysed the 5' RACE reads in MiXCR, keeping a single row per CDR3 protein. The sample contains 150,000 to 200,000 distinct CDR3 sequences, 10% to 15% of which appear only once. Study-level points and caveats: For ankylosing spondylitis blood, a TCR beta motif of fewer than 10 highly homologous variants appeared characteristic.

The specimen sequenced was blood, either unsorted or a sorted T cell fraction (not recorded which). This rearrangement joins TRBV15 to TRBJ2-6; D ambiguous. The source is a female donor with ankylosing spondylitis or in good health (not recorded which). CDR3 nucleotide sequence: TGTGCCACTGCCGGCTCTGGGGCCAACGTCCTGACTTTC. This codes for CATAGSGANVLTF.